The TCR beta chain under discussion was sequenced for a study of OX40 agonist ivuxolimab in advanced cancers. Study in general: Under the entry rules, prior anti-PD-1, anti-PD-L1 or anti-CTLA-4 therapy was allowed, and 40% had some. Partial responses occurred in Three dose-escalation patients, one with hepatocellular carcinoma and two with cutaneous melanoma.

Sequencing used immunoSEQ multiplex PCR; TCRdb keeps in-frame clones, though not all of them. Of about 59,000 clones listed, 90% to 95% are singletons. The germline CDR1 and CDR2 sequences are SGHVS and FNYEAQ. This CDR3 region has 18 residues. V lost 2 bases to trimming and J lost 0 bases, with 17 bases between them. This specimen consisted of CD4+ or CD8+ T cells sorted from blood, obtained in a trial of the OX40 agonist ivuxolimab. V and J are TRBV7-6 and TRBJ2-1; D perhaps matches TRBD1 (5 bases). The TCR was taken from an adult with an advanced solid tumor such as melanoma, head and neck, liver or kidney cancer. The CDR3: CASSLYVSGRPSYNEQFF. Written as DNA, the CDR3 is TGTGCCAGCAGCTTATACGTGTCAGGGCGGCCCTCCTACAATGAGCAGTTCTTC.